This TCR beta chain was sequenced during a study of blood T cell repertoires in COVID-19. Study-wide background: Samples came from the United States, Italy and Spain, spanning acute and convalescent COVID-19. Sample material is recorded as cDNA or gDNA derived from T cells, B-cell-depleted T cells, or PBMCs.

Under the authors' procedure: The authors estimated nucleated cell counts from reference gene primer amplification. Sequencing was performed with immunoSEQ multiplex PCR; in TCRdb, only in-frame clones are kept and a portion is missing. V and J calls plus clone size are reproduced from that table; the DNA served to infer D and trimming. The table includes 30,000 or so clones, 82% detected once. Trimming cost V 1 base and J 8 bases; bases outside gene matches: 9. CDR3 length equals 16 residues. Germline CDR1 reads SGHNT; CDR2 reads YYREEE (reference sequence). The chain carries TRBV5-4 and TRBJ2-1; 10 bases are a match to TRBD2. Sequencing was performed on peripheral blood. The receptor's source is a man older than 75 with active or convalescent COVID-19. In DNA form, the CDR3 reads TGTGCCAGCAGCTTGAGGCTAGCGGGAGACGTCGATGAGCAGTTCTTC. Amino acid sequence: CASSLRLAGDVDEQFF.